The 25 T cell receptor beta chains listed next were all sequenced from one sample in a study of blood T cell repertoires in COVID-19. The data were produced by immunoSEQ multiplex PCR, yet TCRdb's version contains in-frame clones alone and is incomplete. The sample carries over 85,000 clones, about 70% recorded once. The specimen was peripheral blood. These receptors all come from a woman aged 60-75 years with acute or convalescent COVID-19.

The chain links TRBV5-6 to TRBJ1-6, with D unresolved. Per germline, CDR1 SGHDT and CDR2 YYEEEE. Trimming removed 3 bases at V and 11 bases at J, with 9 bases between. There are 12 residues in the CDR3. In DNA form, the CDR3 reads TGTGCCAGCAGCTCGGGGAAACCACCCCTCCACTTT. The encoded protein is CASSSGKPPLHF.

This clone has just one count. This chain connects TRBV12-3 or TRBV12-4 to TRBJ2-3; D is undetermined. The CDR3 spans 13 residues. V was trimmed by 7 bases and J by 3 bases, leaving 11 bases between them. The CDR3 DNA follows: TGTGCCAGCAACATTCACGGGACAGATACGCAGTATTTT. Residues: CASNIHGTDTQYF.

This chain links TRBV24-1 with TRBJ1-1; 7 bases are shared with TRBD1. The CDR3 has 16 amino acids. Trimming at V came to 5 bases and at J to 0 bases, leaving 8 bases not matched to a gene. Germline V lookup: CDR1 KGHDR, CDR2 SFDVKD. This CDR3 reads CATSASGQAVNTEAFF. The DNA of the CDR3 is TGTGCCACCAGTGCCTCCGGACAGGCAGTGAACACTGAAGCTTTCTTT.

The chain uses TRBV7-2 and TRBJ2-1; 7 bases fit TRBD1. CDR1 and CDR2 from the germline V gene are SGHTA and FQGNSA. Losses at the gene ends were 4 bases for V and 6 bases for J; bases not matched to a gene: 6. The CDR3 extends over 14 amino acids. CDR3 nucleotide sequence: TGTGCCAGCAGCTCGGGGAACAGGGGCAATGAGCAGTTCTTC. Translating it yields CASSSGNRGNEQFF.

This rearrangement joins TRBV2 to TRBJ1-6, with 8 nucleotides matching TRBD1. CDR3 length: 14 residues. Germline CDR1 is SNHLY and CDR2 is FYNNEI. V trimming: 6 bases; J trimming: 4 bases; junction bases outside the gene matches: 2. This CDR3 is CASRGTGYNSPLHF. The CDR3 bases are TGTGCCAGCAGGGGGACAGGTTATAATTCACCCCTCCACTTT. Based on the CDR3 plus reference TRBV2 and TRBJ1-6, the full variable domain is EPEVTQTPSHQVTQMGQEVILRCVPISNHLYFYWYRQILGQKVEFLVSFYNNEISEKSEIFDDQFSVERPDGSNFTLKIRSTKLEDSAMYFCASRGTGYNSPLHFGNGTRLTVT.

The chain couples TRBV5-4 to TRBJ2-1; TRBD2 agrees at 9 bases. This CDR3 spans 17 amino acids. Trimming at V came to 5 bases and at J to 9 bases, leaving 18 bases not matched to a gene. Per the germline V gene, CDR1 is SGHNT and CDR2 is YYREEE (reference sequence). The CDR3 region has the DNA TGTGCCAGCAGTCCCGCGGTGGGTGGCGGGGGGGCCACTGAGCAGTTCTTC. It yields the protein CASSPAVGGGGATEQFF.

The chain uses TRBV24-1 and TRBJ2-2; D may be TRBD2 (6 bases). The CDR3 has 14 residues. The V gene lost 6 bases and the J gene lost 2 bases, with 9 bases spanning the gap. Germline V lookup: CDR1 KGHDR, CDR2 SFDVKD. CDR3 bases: TGTGCCACCAGTTGGGGACTTAACACCGGGGAGCTGTTTTTT. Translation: CATSWGLNTGELFF.

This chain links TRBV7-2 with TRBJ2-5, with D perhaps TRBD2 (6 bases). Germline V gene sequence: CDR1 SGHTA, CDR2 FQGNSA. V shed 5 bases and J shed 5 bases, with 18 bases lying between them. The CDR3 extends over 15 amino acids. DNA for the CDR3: TGTGCCAGCAGCCTTAGCCGGGGGAATGGTGAGACCCAGTACTTC. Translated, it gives CASSLSRGNGETQYF.

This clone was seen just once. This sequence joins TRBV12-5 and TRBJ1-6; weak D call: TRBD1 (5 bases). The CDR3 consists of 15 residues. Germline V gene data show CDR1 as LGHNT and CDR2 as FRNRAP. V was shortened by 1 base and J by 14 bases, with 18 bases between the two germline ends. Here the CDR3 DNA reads TGTGCTAGTGGTTTGGACCCAGAAAAAGGGGCAACCCTCCACTTT. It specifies CASGLDPEKGATLHF.

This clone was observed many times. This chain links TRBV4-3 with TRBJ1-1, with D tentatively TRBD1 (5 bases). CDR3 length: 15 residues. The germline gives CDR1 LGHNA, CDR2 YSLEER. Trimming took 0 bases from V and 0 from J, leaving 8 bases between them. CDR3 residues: CASSQEWGVNTEAFF. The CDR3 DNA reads TGCGCCAGCAGCCAAGAATGGGGGGTGAACACTGAAGCTTTCTTT.

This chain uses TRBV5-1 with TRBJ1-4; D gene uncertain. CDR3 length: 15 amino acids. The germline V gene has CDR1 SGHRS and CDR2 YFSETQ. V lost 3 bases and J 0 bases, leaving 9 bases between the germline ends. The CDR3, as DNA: TGCGCCAGCAGCTGGGGAGATGCAACTAATGAAAAACTGTTTTTT. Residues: CASSWGDATNEKLFF.

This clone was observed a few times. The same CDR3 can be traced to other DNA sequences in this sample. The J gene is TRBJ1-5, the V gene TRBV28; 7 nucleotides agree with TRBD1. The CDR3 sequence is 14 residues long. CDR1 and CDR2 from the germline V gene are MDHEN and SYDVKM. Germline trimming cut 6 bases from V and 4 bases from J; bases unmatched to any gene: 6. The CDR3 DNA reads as TGTGCCAGCAGAAGCGGACAGGTTAATCAGCCCCAGCATTTT. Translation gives CASRSGQVNQPQHF.

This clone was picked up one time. The CDR3 sequence: CAISGTGVGTDTQYF. The CDR3 nucleotides read TGTGCCATCAGTGGGACAGGGGTTGGCACAGATACGCAGTATTTT. This chain joins TRBV10-3 and TRBJ2-3; 9 nucleotides match TRBD1. The V gene's germline CDR1 is ENHRY and CDR2 SYGVKD. This CDR3 region has 15 residues. The J segment lost 1 base and the V segment lost 4 bases, leaving 3 bases of the junction unmatched.

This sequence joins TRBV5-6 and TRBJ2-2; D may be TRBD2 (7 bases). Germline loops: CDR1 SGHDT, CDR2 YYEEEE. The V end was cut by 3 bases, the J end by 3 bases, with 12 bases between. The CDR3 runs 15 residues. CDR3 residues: CASSSRGGDTGELFF. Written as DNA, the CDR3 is TGTGCCAGCAGCTCGAGAGGGGGGGACACCGGGGAGCTGTTTTTT.

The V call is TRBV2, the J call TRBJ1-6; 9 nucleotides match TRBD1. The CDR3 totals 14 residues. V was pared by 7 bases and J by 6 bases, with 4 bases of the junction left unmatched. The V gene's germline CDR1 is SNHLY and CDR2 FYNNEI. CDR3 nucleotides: TGTGCCAGCAAGGGGACAGGGCCTAATTCACCCCTCCACTTT. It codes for CASKGTGPNSPLHF.

CDR3 nucleotide sequence: TGTGCCAGCAGCTTAGGCAGGACATTTCAAACCTACGAGCAGTACTTC. Protein: CASSLGRTFQTYEQYF. The chain employs TRBV13 and TRBJ2-7, with D possibly matching TRBD1 (5 bases). The CDR3 has 16 amino acids. V was trimmed by 0 bases and J by 2 bases, leaving 14 bases between them. Germline values: CDR1 PRHDT, CDR2 FYEKMQ (reference sequence).

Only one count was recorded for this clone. The CDR3 DNA is TGCAGTGCCAATCAGGCCTACGAGCAGTACTTC. It encodes CSANQAYEQYF. The rearrangement links TRBV20-1 to TRBJ2-7; unclear D gene. CDR3 length: 11 residues. The V gene's germline CDR1 is DFQATT and CDR2 SNEGSKA (reference sequence). Trimming left V 6 bases short and J 2 bases short, with 8 bases between.

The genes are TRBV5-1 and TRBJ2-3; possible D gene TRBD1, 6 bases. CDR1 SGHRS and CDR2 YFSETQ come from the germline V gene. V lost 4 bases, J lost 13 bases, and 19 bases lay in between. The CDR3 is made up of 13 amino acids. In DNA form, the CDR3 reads TGCGCCAGCAGCACCCGGGACACGGAGAGAAAGTATTTT. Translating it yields CASSTRDTERKYF.

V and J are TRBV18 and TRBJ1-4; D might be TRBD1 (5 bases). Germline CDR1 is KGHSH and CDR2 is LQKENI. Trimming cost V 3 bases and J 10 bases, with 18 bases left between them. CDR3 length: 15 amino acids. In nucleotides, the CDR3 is TGTGCCAGCTCACCGAATCGCGGGGCGGCGCGAAAACTGTTTTTT. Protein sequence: CASSPNRGAARKLFF.

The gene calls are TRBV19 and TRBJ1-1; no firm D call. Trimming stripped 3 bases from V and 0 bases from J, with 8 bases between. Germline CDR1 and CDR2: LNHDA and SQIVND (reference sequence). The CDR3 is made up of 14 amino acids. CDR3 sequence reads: CASSIPNMNTEAFF. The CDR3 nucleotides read TGTGCCAGTAGTATTCCGAACATGAACACTGAAGCTTTCTTT.

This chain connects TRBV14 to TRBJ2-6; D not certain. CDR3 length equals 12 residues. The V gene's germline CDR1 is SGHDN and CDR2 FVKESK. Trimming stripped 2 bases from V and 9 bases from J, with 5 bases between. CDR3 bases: TGTGCCAGCAGCCAACAGGACAACGTCCTGACTTTC. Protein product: CASSQQDNVLTF.

The CDR3 loop reads CASSLMGRGLGETQYF. As DNA, the CDR3 is TGCGCCAGCAGCCTGATGGGTAGGGGACTAGGTGAGACCCAGTACTTC. The chain combines TRBV5-1 with TRBJ2-5; TRBD2 aligns across 8 bases. Germline V gene data show CDR1 as SGHRS and CDR2 as YFSETQ. Losses at the gene ends were 4 bases for V and 5 bases for J; bases not matched to a gene: 13. The CDR3 is 16 residues long.

In nucleotides, the CDR3 is TGTGCCAGCAGCCTTCCTAGCTCTGGGGCCAACGTCCTGACTTTC. It translates to CASSLPSSGANVLTF. The chain uses TRBV9 and TRBJ2-6; D gene uncertain. The CDR3 is 15 amino acids. Trimming removed 4 bases from V and 0 bases from J, with 8 bases in between. Germline CDR1 is SGDLS and CDR2 is YYNGEE.

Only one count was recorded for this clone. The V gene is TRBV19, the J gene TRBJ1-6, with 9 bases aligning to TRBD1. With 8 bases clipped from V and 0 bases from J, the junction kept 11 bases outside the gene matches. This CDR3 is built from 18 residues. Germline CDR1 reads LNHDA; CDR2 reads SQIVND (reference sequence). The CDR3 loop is CASRRTGAVSSYNSPLHF. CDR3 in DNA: TGTGCCAGTCGGAGGACAGGGGCCGTGAGCTCCTATAATTCACCCCTCCACTTT.

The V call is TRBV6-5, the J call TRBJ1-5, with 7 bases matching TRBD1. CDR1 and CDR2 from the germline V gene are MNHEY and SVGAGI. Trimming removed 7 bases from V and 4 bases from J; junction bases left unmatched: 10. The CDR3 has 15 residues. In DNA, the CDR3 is TGTGCCAGCAACAGCGGACAGGTTCAGAATCAGCCCCAGCATTTT. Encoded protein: CASNSGQVQNQPQHF.